These 5 T cell receptor beta chains originate from one sample sequenced in a study of control samples from healthy donors and cancer patients. This table comes from immunoSEQ multiplex PCR, and its TCRdb copy is limited to in-frame clones, with some not included. The sample yields over 150,000 clones, 90% to 95% seen once. The sample was blood. Source of these receptors: a woman under 30 in good health.

V and J are TRBV4-3 and TRBJ1-2; TRBD1 might be the D (6 bases). The V gene's germline CDR1 is LGHNA and CDR2 YSLEER. CDR3 length: 14 amino acids. V was cut by 1 base and J by 3 bases, with 9 bases left in between. The CDR3 protein is CASSQGPGDYGYTF. CDR3 sequence (DNA): TGCGCCAGCAGCCAAGGCCCAGGGGACTATGGCTACACCTTC.

The gene calls are TRBV28 and TRBJ1-6, with unresolved D. Deletions cut 4 bases from V and 11 bases from J, with 0 bases between. CDR3 length equals 9 residues. Germline V gives CDR1 MDHEN, CDR2 SYDVKM. CDR3 in amino acids: CASSSPLHF. CDR3 nucleotides: TGTGCCAGCAGTTCACCCCTCCACTTT.

The J gene is TRBJ1-5, the V gene TRBV28; unclear D gene. From germline, CDR1 is MDHEN and CDR2 SYDVKM. The CDR3 contains 14 residues. The germline V and J ends were trimmed by 8 bases and 6 bases, with 17 bases remaining between them. The CDR3 coding sequence is TGTGCCAGCGTTGGGCACGGGCTCGTTCAGCCCCAGCATTTT. Its protein product is CASVGHGLVQPQHF.

This chain uses TRBV7-2 with TRBJ1-2; tentatively, D is TRBD1 (6 bases). Germline V gives CDR1 SGHTA, CDR2 FQGNSA. V lost 3 bases and J lost 8, with 13 bases in between. The CDR3 covers 13 residues. The CDR3 DNA reads as TGTGCCAGCAGCTTTTTACAGGGAGGGGGCTACACCTTC. Amino acids: CASSFLQGGGYTF.

On this clone itself: Other DNA variants within this sample encode the same CDR3. The V call is TRBV9, the J call TRBJ1-2; no reliable D call. Germline V gives CDR1 SGDLS, CDR2 YYNGEE. This CDR3 spans 14 amino acids. Trimming pared 0 bases from V and 1 base from J, leaving 7 bases between. The CDR3 DNA reads TGTGCCAGCAGCGTAGGAGGAGGTAACTATGGCTACACCTTC. Translated: CASSVGGGNYGYTF. The variable domain in full, completed from reference TRBV9 and TRBJ1-2, reads DSGVTQTPKHLITATGQRVTLRCSPRSGDLSVYWYQQSLDQGLQFLIQYYNGEERAKGNILERFSAQQFPDLHSELNLSSLELGDSALYFCASSVGGGNYGYTFGSGTRLTVV.